This is a list of T cell receptor beta chains from one sample in a study of blood T cells in healthy people across ages. TCRdb reprocessed the 5' RACE reads with MiXCR, giving one entry per CDR3 protein. Among roughly 550,000 distinct CDR3 sequences listed, approximately 25% were seen once. These data were also filed under a second study, of T cells of mothers and their children.

The sample comprised blood. The receptors come from a boy younger than 18 in good health. Each CDR3 is given with its conserved first and last residue. The D gene is left open where the match is weak. Part of the rows lack a size; the others show once, few, many or a class for expanded clones.

d_call: TRBD1; j_call: TRBJ2-1; clone_size: -; v_call: TRBV11-2; cdr3_aa: CASSRQGGSSYNEQFF; cdr3_nt: TGTGCCAGCAGCAGACAGGGGGGAAGCTCCTACAATGAGCAGTTCTTC
d_call: -; j_call: TRBJ2-7; clone_size: few; v_call: TRBV10-3; cdr3_aa: CAISENPLGKGYEQYF; cdr3_nt: TGTGCCATCAGTGAAAACCCTCTCGGGAAGGGCTACGAGCAGTACTTC
d_call: -; j_call: TRBJ2-3; clone_size: few; v_call: TRBV20-1; cdr3_aa: CSAINSERRIGNTQYF; cdr3_nt: TGCAGTGCAATAAATAGTGAGCGACGTATCGGTAATACGCAGTATTTT
d_call: -; j_call: TRBJ2-4; clone_size: many; v_call: TRBV6-6; cdr3_aa: CASSYGDIQYF; cdr3_nt: TGTGCCAGCAGTTACGGGGACATTCAGTACTTC
d_call: -; j_call: TRBJ2-1; clone_size: -; v_call: TRBV7-3; cdr3_aa: CASSLLSRNEQFF; cdr3_nt: TGTGCCAGCAGCTTACTCAGTCGCAATGAGCAGTTCTTC
d_call: TRBD2; j_call: TRBJ2-5; clone_size: -; v_call: TRBV20-1; cdr3_aa: CSARGLAGGETQYF; cdr3_nt: TGCAGTGCTAGAGGACTAGCGGGGGGGGAGACCCAGTACTTC
d_call: TRBD1; j_call: TRBJ2-7; clone_size: few; v_call: TRBV27; cdr3_aa: CASRPAGTGSYEQYF; cdr3_nt: TGTGCCAGCAGGCCAGCCGGGACAGGGTCCTACGAGCAGTACTTC
d_call: -; j_call: TRBJ2-3; clone_size: -; v_call: TRBV7-9; cdr3_aa: CAATGENSDTQYF; cdr3_nt: TGTGCCGCAACGGGGGAGAACTCAGATACGCAGTATTTT
d_call: -; j_call: TRBJ2-7; clone_size: -; v_call: TRBV6-2/TRBV6-3; cdr3_aa: CASSAGPPYEQYF; cdr3_nt: TGTGCCAGCAGTGCCGGGCCACCCTACGAGCAGTACTTC
d_call: -; j_call: TRBJ1-1; clone_size: -; v_call: TRBV18; cdr3_aa: CASSPLENTEAFF; cdr3_nt: TGTGCCAGCTCACCACTAGAGAACACTGAAGCTTTCTTT
d_call: TRBD2; j_call: TRBJ2-3; clone_size: -; v_call: TRBV7-8; cdr3_aa: CASSLVERLAGGGTSTDTQYF; cdr3_nt: TGTGCCAGCAGCTTAGTAGAGAGGCTAGCGGGAGGGGGAACTAGCACAGATACGCAGTATTTT
d_call: -; j_call: TRBJ1-1; clone_size: -; v_call: TRBV29-1; cdr3_aa: CSVERRQNTEAFF; cdr3_nt: TGCAGCGTTGAAAGGCGCCAGAACACTGAAGCTTTCTTT
d_call: -; j_call: TRBJ2-2; clone_size: few; v_call: TRBV11-3; cdr3_aa: CASSPTYRNTGELFF; cdr3_nt: TGTGCCAGCAGTCCTACCTACAGGAACACCGGGGAGCTGTTTTTT